Listed here are 28 T cell receptor beta chains from one sample, sequenced in a study of T cell repertoires in cytomegalovirus infection. The antigens for these receptors are not known. In TCRdb, the reads were re-called with MiXCR into one record per CDR3 protein. Of some 700,000 distinct CDR3 sequences detected, around 31% appear once; the ten largest clones hold 15% to 20%. Material: cultured PBMCs, obtained from culture after CMV antigen stimulation. Receptors were obtained from a human donor in good health (CMV status not recorded). Some clones in this sample may be carry-over from other donors' samples.

This clonotype has more than one count but fewer than ten. The V and J genes are TRBV12-3 or TRBV12-4 and TRBJ2-1; 10 nucleotides align to TRBD2. Germline trimming cut 1 base from V and 4 bases from J; bases unmatched to any gene: 7. The CDR3 sequence is 17 residues long. CDR3 nucleotides: TGTGCCAGCAGTTTAGGCGCCGGGACTAGCGTTTACAATGAGCAGTTCTTC. It encodes CASSLGAGTSVYNEQFF.

The chain links TRBV6-6 to TRBJ1-3, with D unresolved. The germline V gene encodes CDR1 MNHNY and CDR2 SVGAGI (reference sequence). V was trimmed by 4 bases and J by 0 bases, leaving 7 bases between them. The CDR3 is made up of 14 amino acids. CDR3: CASSWWNSGNTIYF. CDR3 bases: TGTGCCAGCAGTTGGTGGAACTCTGGAAACACCATATATTTT.

This clonotype was recorded a few times. This chain links TRBV11-2 with TRBJ2-3; D is uncertain. The V gene's germline CDR1 is SGHAT and CDR2 FQNNGV. CDR3 length: 14 amino acids. The V end was cut by 7 bases, the J end by 4 bases, with 15 bases between. CDR3 nucleotide sequence: TGTGCCAGCACAGCCCTTGGGCCCGCAGATACGCAGTATTTT. Amino acids: CASTALGPADTQYF.

The chain couples TRBV2 to TRBJ2-3; 7 nucleotides agree with TRBD1. The CDR3 is made up of 15 amino acids. V trimming: 6 bases; J trimming: 2 bases; junction bases outside the gene matches: 8. The germline gives CDR1 SNHLY, CDR2 FYNNEI. The CDR3 sequence: CASRATGINTDTQYF. In DNA, the CDR3 is TGTGCCAGCAGAGCGACAGGGATTAACACAGATACGCAGTATTTT.

This clonotype was seen only a few times. The rearrangement uses TRBV12-3 or TRBV12-4 and TRBJ2-3, with D unclear. The CDR3 extends over 12 amino acids. The V gene lost 6 bases and the J gene lost 8 bases, with 12 bases spanning the gap. The CDR3 here is CASSPRVRTQYF. The CDR3 nucleotides are TGTGCCAGCAGCCCCCGGGTCCGTACGCAGTATTTT.

CDR3 residues: CASSTGGLDYGYTF. CDR3 in DNA: TGTGCCAGCAGTACCGGGGGTCTCGACTATGGCTACACCTTC. This rearrangement joins TRBV5-6 to TRBJ1-2; D may be TRBD1 (5 bases). The CDR3 sequence is 14 residues long. The germline V gene encodes CDR1 SGHDT and CDR2 YYEEEE. V lost 5 bases and J 3 bases, leaving 14 bases between the germline ends.

In this sample, this clonotype turned up a few times. The chain links TRBV6-5 to TRBJ2-7; weak D call: TRBD1 (5 bases). Germline V lookup: CDR1 MNHEY, CDR2 SVGAGI. The V end was cut by 7 bases, the J end by 3 bases, with 7 bases between. This CDR3 spans 11 amino acids. The CDR3 reads CASKGDYEQYF. CDR3 DNA sequence: TGTGCCAGCAAAGGGGACTACGAGCAGTACTTC.

This clonotype was observed many times. CDR3: CASSYGGTTDTQYF. The CDR3 DNA reads TGTGCCAGCAGCTACGGGGGGACTACAGATACGCAGTATTTT. The rearrangement uses TRBV7-8 and TRBJ2-3; 7 bases map to TRBD2. CDR1 and CDR2 from the germline V gene are SGHVS and FQNEAQ. The trim removed 4 bases at V and 3 bases at J, leaving 4 bases unmatched. There are 14 residues in the CDR3.

This clonotype occurred many times. The rearrangement links TRBV7-6 to TRBJ2-1; D not certain. The germline V gene has CDR1 SGHVS and CDR2 FNYEAQ. Trimming shortened V by 3 bases and J by 2 bases, and 8 bases separated the two germline ends. This CDR3 region has 14 residues. The DNA of the CDR3 is TGTGCCAGCAGCTTCTCCGGGCCCTACAATGAGCAGTTCTTC. Its translation is CASSFSGPYNEQFF.

This chain joins TRBV15 and TRBJ2-5, with a weak D call TRBD2 (5 bases). Per germline, CDR1 LNHNV and CDR2 YYDKDF (reference sequence). Trimming pared 2 bases from V and 4 bases from J, leaving 8 bases between. This CDR3 spans 13 amino acids. This CDR3 is CATSRHSGETQYF. Written as DNA, the CDR3 is TGTGCCACCAGCAGACACAGCGGAGAGACCCAGTACTTC.

The chain uses TRBV24-1 and TRBJ2-2, with TRBD1 as a possible D gene (5 bases). The CDR3 runs to 15 residues. CDR1 and CDR2 (germline): KGHDR, SFDVKD. Trimming left V 4 bases short and J 7 bases short, with 15 bases between. CDR3 DNA sequence: TGTGCCACCAGTGACCCCGGACAAGCAGGCGGGGAGCTGTTTTTT. This gives the protein CATSDPGQAGGELFF.

The chain joins TRBV2 to TRBJ2-7; D gene uncertain. The CDR3 is 11 residues long. Per germline, CDR1 SNHLY and CDR2 FYNNEI. V lost 8 bases and J 3 bases, leaving 8 bases between the germline ends. The CDR3 coding sequence is TGTGCCAGCCTACTCAACTACGAGCAGTACTTC. Its translation: CASLLNYEQYF.

This clonotype was seen a handful of times. V gene TRBV29-1 combines with J gene TRBJ2-3; TRBD2 matches 8 bases. The CDR3 is 13 amino acids. With V trimmed by 6 bases and J by 4 bases, 6 bases remained unmatched. Germline V gene lookup returns CDR1 SQVTM and CDR2 ANQGSEA. CDR3 bases: TGCAGCGTAACCGGGACTAGATCAGATACGCAGTATTTT. This gives the protein CSVTGTRSDTQYF.

This sequence joins TRBV20-1 and TRBJ2-1; TRBD2 agrees at 13 bases. Germline values: CDR1 DFQATT, CDR2 SNEGSKA (reference sequence). CDR3 length: 15 amino acids. V trimming: 5 bases; J trimming: 4 bases; junction bases outside the gene matches: 5. The CDR3 sequence is CSASRLAGGYNEQFF. The CDR3 DNA reads as TGCAGTGCTTCCCGACTAGCGGGGGGATACAATGAGCAGTTCTTC.

The rearrangement uses TRBV20-1 and TRBJ2-7; 9 bases line up with TRBD1. V shed 3 bases, J shed 12 bases, and the junction held 12 bases outside the gene matches. Germline CDR1 reads DFQATT; CDR2 reads SNEGSKA (reference sequence). This CDR3 has 13 residues. The CDR3: CSARGRDRDRRYF. DNA of the CDR3: TGCAGTGCTAGGGGCCGGGACAGGGACCGTCGGTACTTC.

The J gene is TRBJ1-4, the V gene TRBV11-2, with D perhaps matching TRBD1 (5 bases). V lost 0 bases, J lost 8 bases, and 10 bases lay in between. This CDR3 region has 14 residues. Germline V gene lookup returns CDR1 SGHAT and CDR2 FQNNGV. As DNA, the CDR3 is TGTGCCAGCAGCTTAGAGAGACAGTCGGAAAAACTGTTTTTT. Its translation is CASSLERQSEKLFF.

This sequence joins TRBV19 and TRBJ2-1, with a weak D call TRBD1 (6 bases). V was pared by 3 bases and J by 10 bases, with 10 bases between. Germline values: CDR1 LNHDA, CDR2 SQIVND (reference sequence). This CDR3 is 12 amino acids long. The CDR3 loop reads CASSIVGTEQFF. The DNA for the CDR3 is TGTGCCAGTAGTATTGTGGGGACAGAGCAGTTCTTC. The full variable domain, with the rest looked up from reference TRBV19 and TRBJ2-1, is DGGITQSPKYLFRKEGQNVTLSCEQNLNHDAMYWYRQDPGQGLRLIYYSQIVNDFQKGDIAEGYSVSREKKESFPLTVTSAQKNPTAFYLCASSIVGTEQFFGPGTRLTVL.

This clonotype appeared a few times. The gene calls are TRBV12-3 or TRBV12-4 and TRBJ1-6; 7 nucleotides agree with TRBD1. The V gene end was trimmed by 6 bases and the J gene end by 10 bases; junction bases not matched to a gene: 12. This CDR3 has 15 residues. CDR3 region: CASSSQTDRDSPLHF. DNA for the CDR3: TGTGCCAGCAGCAGCCAGACCGACAGGGACTCACCCCTCCACTTT.

The chain has TRBV20-1 and TRBJ2-3; 9 positions match TRBD2. The CDR3 runs to 17 residues. J lost 2 bases, V lost 0 bases, and 9 bases had no gene match. The germline V gene encodes CDR1 DFQATT and CDR2 SNEGSKA (reference sequence). The CDR3 spells CSARDRLAGVYTDTQYF. CDR3 sequence (DNA): TGCAGTGCTAGAGATCGATTAGCGGGAGTGTACACAGATACGCAGTATTTT.

The chain joins TRBV5-8 to TRBJ1-2; weak D call: TRBD1 (5 bases). V was shortened by 1 base and J by 8 bases, with 15 bases between the two germline ends. From germline, CDR1 is SGHTS and CDR2 YDEGEE. CDR3 length equals 14 residues. CDR3 coding DNA: TGTGCCAGCAGCTTGAGGATAGGGGCGGCGGGCTACACCTTC. Its translation: CASSLRIGAAGYTF.

This clonotype occurred a few times. The CDR3 spells CASSLITGELFF. DNA for the CDR3: TGTGCCAGCAGCTTGATAACCGGGGAGCTGTTTTTT. V is TRBV5-6 and J is TRBJ2-2; D remains ambiguous. The CDR3 length is 12 residues. Per germline, CDR1 SGHDT and CDR2 YYEEEE. V lost 1 base and J lost 5, with 3 bases in between. Combining the CDR3 with reference TRBV5-6 and TRBJ2-2 gives the whole variable domain DAGVTQSPTHLIKTRGQQVTLRCSPKSGHDTVSWYQQALGQGPQFIFQYYEEEERQRGNFPDRFSGHQFPNYSSELNVNALLLGDSALYLCASSLITGELFFGEGSRLTVL.

There are many counts of this clonotype. V is TRBV28 and J is TRBJ2-1; D remains ambiguous. Per the germline V gene, CDR1 is MDHEN and CDR2 is SYDVKM. V was pared by 2 bases and J by 5 bases, with 4 bases between. The CDR3 consists of 12 residues. The CDR3 loop is CASSLRHNEQFF. DNA of the CDR3: TGTGCCAGCAGTTTACGGCACAATGAGCAGTTCTTC. The whole variable domain, remainder taken from reference TRBV28 and TRBJ2-1, is DVKVTQSSRYLVKRTGEKVFLECVQDMDHENMFWYRQDPGLGLRLIYFSYDVKMKEKGDIPEGYSVSREKKERFSLILESASTNQTSMYLCASSLRHNEQFFGPGTRLTVL.

The chain links TRBV7-2 to TRBJ2-5; D ambiguous. Germline-derived CDR1 and CDR2 are SGHTA and FQGNSA. The CDR3 loop spans 14 amino acids. Trimming cost V 1 base and J 5 bases, with 11 bases left between them. CDR3 amino acids: CASSLDRLSETQYF. The CDR3 DNA follows: TGTGCCAGCAGCTTAGACCGGTTGTCGGAGACCCAGTACTTC.

J is TRBJ2-5 and V is TRBV9, with D unresolved. The CDR3 loop spans 13 amino acids. V was shortened by 3 bases and J by 3 bases, with 9 bases between the two germline ends. The germline gives CDR1 SGDLS, CDR2 YYNGEE. CDR3 region: CASSGPVEETQYF. As DNA, the CDR3 is TGTGCCAGCAGCGGACCCGTTGAAGAGACCCAGTACTTC.

This clonotype was seen many times. This sequence joins TRBV7-8 and TRBJ2-7; 9 nucleotides agree with TRBD1. Trimming removed 5 bases from V and 3 bases from J; junction bases left unmatched: 8. CDR3 length: 15 amino acids. The germline gives CDR1 SGHVS, CDR2 FQNEAQ. CDR3 protein: CASSRILGQGYEQYF. As DNA, the CDR3 is TGTGCCAGCAGCCGGATTTTGGGACAGGGCTACGAGCAGTACTTC.

This clonotype has more than one count but fewer than ten. The rearrangement uses TRBV6-1 and TRBJ1-1, with D unclear. CDR3 size: 14 residues. Germline-derived CDR1 and CDR2 are MNHNS and SASEGT. The V end was cut by 2 bases, the J end by 4 bases, with 11 bases between. The CDR3 loop is CASSELLGGTEAFF. As DNA, the CDR3 is TGTGCCAGCAGTGAACTATTGGGTGGCACTGAAGCTTTCTTT.

This sequence joins TRBV7-6 and TRBJ2-7; TRBD2 might be the D (6 bases). Germline V gene sequence: CDR1 SGHVS, CDR2 FNYEAQ. Deletions cut 7 bases from V and 6 bases from J, with 22 bases between. The CDR3 totals 15 residues. CDR3 DNA: TGTGCCAGCACCCGGGCGGGGACCGCGGGGCGCGAGCAGTACTTC. Its protein is CASTRAGTAGREQYF.

CDR3 in DNA: TGTGCCAGCAGCTTAGCCCTAGATAGCTACGAGCAGTACTTC. This gives the protein CASSLALDSYEQYF. This rearrangement joins TRBV7-2 to TRBJ2-7; unclear D gene. The V and J ends lost 0 bases and 3 bases respectively, with 9 bases between them. The CDR3 spans 14 residues. CDR1 SGHTA and CDR2 FQGNSA come from the germline V gene.